What follows describes a single TCR beta chain. No antigen is known for it. Germline CDR1 and CDR2: SGHNT and YYREEE (reference sequence). The CDR3 length is 17 residues. With V trimmed by 4 bases and J by 5 bases, 12 bases remained unmatched. These data come from a study of CD4+ T cells in melanoma. The method was immunoSEQ multiplex PCR; TCRdb's version includes in-frame clones alone and lacks a portion of them. The sample yields some 21,000 clones, over 75% seen once. Whole-study findings and limits: A reported correlation linked neoantigen-specific CD4+ T cells to CD8+, macrophage and B cell function.

The receptor was isolated from a human donor with melanoma. Sequencing input: cells from a culture (not recorded whether cultured in vitro). J is TRBJ2-1 and V is TRBV5-4; TRBD2 aligns across 10 bases. Here the CDR3 reads CASSPSLAGGRNNEQFF. CDR3 nucleotides: TGTGCCAGCAGCCCATCCTTAGCGGGGGGACGGAACAATGAGCAGTTCTTC.